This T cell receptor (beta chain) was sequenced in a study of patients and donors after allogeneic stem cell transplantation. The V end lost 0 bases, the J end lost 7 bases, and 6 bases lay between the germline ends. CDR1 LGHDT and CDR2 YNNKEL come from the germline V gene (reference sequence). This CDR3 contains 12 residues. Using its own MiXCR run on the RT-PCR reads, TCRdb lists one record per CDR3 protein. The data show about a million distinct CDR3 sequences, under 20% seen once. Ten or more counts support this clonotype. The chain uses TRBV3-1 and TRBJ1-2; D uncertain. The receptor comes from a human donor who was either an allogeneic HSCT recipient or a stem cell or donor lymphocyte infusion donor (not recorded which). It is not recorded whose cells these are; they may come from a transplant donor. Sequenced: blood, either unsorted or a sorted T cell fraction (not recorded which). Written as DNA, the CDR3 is TGTGCCAGCAGCCAAGATCCGAGTGGCTACACCTTC. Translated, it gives CASSQDPSGYTF.